Listed below are T cell receptor beta chains from one sample, sequenced in a study of T cells in Graves' hyperthyroidism and ophthalmopathy. TCRdb processed the multiplex PCR reads anew with MiXCR; each CDR3 protein has one entry. The sample holds about 200,000 distinct CDR3 sequences; less than 20% are singletons and the top ten take approximately 56%. The source material was blood. The origin of the receptors is a woman between 50 and 59 years old with Graves' hyperthyroidism. CDR3s include the opening cysteine and the closing phenylalanine or tryptophan. The D gene is left open where the match is weak. The size entry is marked missing in some rows and otherwise reads once, few, many or a size class.

J gene: TRBJ2-1; V gene: TRBV28; D gene: TRBD2; clone size: many; CDR3 protein: CASTSGYNEQFF; CDR3 DNA: TGTGCCAGCACTAGCGGATACAATGAGCAGTTCTTC
J gene: TRBJ2-2; V gene: TRBV15; D gene: TRBD2; clone size: many; CDR3 protein: CATSRSAGDTGELFF; CDR3 DNA: TGTGCCACCAGCAGATCCGCGGGGGACACCGGGGAGCTGTTTTTT
J gene: TRBJ1-3; V gene: TRBV11-3; D gene: NA; clone size: NA; CDR3 protein: CASNHQSGSGNTIYF; CDR3 DNA: TGTGCCAGCAACCATCAGTCAGGCTCTGGAAACACCATATATTTT
J gene: TRBJ2-7; V gene: TRBV28; D gene: TRBD1; clone size: many; CDR3 protein: CASSFQVGTVFRATYEQYF; CDR3 DNA: TGTGCCAGCAGTTTTCAGGTCGGGACAGTCTTTAGAGCAACCTACGAGCAGTACTTC
J gene: TRBJ1-5; V gene: TRBV20-1; D gene: NA; clone size: few; CDR3 protein: CSARQGVDQPQHF; CDR3 DNA: TGCAGTGCTAGACAAGGGGTCGATCAGCCCCAGCATTTT
J gene: TRBJ2-5; V gene: TRBV30; D gene: NA; clone size: NA; CDR3 protein: CAGKSPAETQCF; CDR3 DNA: TGTGCCGGAAAGTCCCCGGCAGAGACCCAGTGCTTC
J gene: TRBJ2-3; V gene: TRBV3-1; D gene: NA; clone size: many; CDR3 protein: CASSLQTDTQYF; CDR3 DNA: TGTGCCAGCAGCTTGCAAACAGATACGCAGTATTTT
J gene: TRBJ1-5; V gene: TRBV29-1; D gene: NA; clone size: many; CDR3 protein: CSVVLASVGNQPQHF; CDR3 DNA: TGCAGCGTTGTGCTTGCGAGCGTAGGGAATCAGCCCCAGCATTTT
J gene: TRBJ2-2; V gene: TRBV20-1; D gene: NA; clone size: few; CDR3 protein: CSARVGGIGTGELFF; CDR3 DNA: TGCAGTGCTAGAGTGGGTGGGATCGGAACCGGGGAGCTGTTTTTT
J gene: TRBJ2-1; V gene: TRBV7-3; D gene: NA; clone size: NA; CDR3 protein: CASTPRVSSYNEQFF; CDR3 DNA: TGTGCCAGCACCCCCCGGGTTAGCTCCTACAATGAGCAGTTCTTC